The 30 T cell receptor beta chains reported below all come from one sample, sequenced in a study of T cell changes during pregnancy in multiple sclerosis. TCRdb's table, derived via immunoSEQ multiplex PCR, lists solely in-frame clones and lacks some. The data contain some 100,000 clones, 90% to 95% of them singletons. Specimen: peripheral blood, collected in the second trimester of pregnancy. Every receptor here comes from a female donor with multiple sclerosis, enrolled in a pregnancy study.

This chain uses TRBV15 with TRBJ2-3; a weak D match, TRBD2 (6 bases). The length of the CDR3 is 13 residues. Trimming took 3 bases from V and 6 from J, leaving 10 bases between them. Germline loops: CDR1 LNHNV, CDR2 YYDKDF (reference sequence). DNA for the CDR3: TGTGCCACCAGCAGGGAGGGGTTGGATACGCAGTATTTT. Amino acids: CATSREGLDTQYF. Full variable domain (outside the CDR3, taken from reference TRBV15 and TRBJ2-3): DAMVIQNPRYQVTQFGKPVTLSCSQTLNHNVMYWYQQKSSQAPKLLFHYYDKDFNNEADTPDNFQSRRPNTSFCFLDIRSPGLGDTAMYLCATSREGLDTQYFGPGTRLTVL.

The genes are TRBV5-1 and TRBJ2-1; 11 nucleotides match TRBD2. The CDR3 has 15 residues. CDR1 and CDR2 from the germline V gene are SGHRS and YFSETQ. V gave up 4 bases and J gave up 7 bases; unmatched junction bases: 7. Written as DNA, the CDR3 is TGCGCCAGCAGCCCGCTAGCGGGGGGAGTAAATGAGCAGTTCTTC. This translates into CASSPLAGGVNEQFF. Variable domain in full (rest from reference TRBV5-1 and TRBJ2-1): KAGVTQTPRYLIKTRGQQVTLSCSPISGHRSVSWYQQTPGQGLQFLFEYFSETQRNKGNFPGRFSGRQFSNSRSEMNVSTLELGDSALYLCASSPLAGGVNEQFFGPGTRLTVL.

The gene calls are TRBV10-3 and TRBJ1-1; 7 positions agree with TRBD1. This CDR3 contains 13 residues. The germline gives CDR1 ENHRY, CDR2 SYGVKD. Trimming cost V 11 bases and J 4 bases; bases outside gene matches: 10. The CDR3 region is CAAMDRLSTEAFF. CDR3 bases: TGTGCCGCCATGGACAGGCTGAGCACTGAAGCTTTCTTT.

The V call is TRBV6-5, the J call TRBJ2-2; D perhaps matches TRBD2 (5 bases). CDR1 is MNHEY and CDR2 is SVGAGI in the germline V gene. The CDR3 runs to 14 residues. Trimming removed 10 bases from V and 3 bases from J, with 15 bases in between. The chain's CDR3 is CATPRRLYTGELFF. The CDR3 DNA is TGTGCCACTCCAAGGAGGCTTTACACCGGGGAGCTGTTTTTT.

This clone was counted a few times. The chain is built from TRBV5-8 and TRBJ1-5; tentative D call: TRBD1 (5 bases). The germline V and J ends were trimmed by 0 bases and 2 bases, with 9 bases remaining between them. Germline assignment: CDR1 SGHTS and CDR2 YDEGEE. The CDR3 has 15 amino acids. The CDR3 region is CASSLDRIRNQPQHF. The DNA of the CDR3 is TGTGCCAGCAGCTTGGACAGGATTCGCAATCAGCCCCAGCATTTT. Full variable domain (rest looked up from reference TRBV5-8 and TRBJ1-5): EAGVTQSPTHLIKTRGQQATLRCSPISGHTSVYWYQQALGLGLQFLLWYDEGEERNRGNFPPRFSGRQFPNYSSELNVNALELEDSALYLCASSLDRIRNQPQHFGDGTRLSIL.

This clone appeared many times. The chain links TRBV6-6 to TRBJ2-2; 11 bases fit TRBD2. V lost 3 bases and J lost 6; bases outside the gene matches: 3. Germline loops: CDR1 MNHNY, CDR2 SVGAGI (reference sequence). The CDR3 sequence is 15 residues long. CDR3 sequence: CASSYSGGDAGELFF. The CDR3 DNA reads as TGTGCCAGCAGTTATAGCGGGGGGGATGCCGGGGAGCTGTTTTTT.

The J gene is TRBJ2-1, the V gene TRBV5-5; TRBD1 aligns across 11 bases. CDR1 and CDR2 (germline): SGHKS, YYEKEE (reference sequence). The CDR3 runs to 15 residues. V lost 4 bases and J lost 8; bases outside the gene matches: 8. The CDR3 here is CASSAGQGVQYEQFF. The CDR3 coding sequence is TGTGCCAGCAGCGCGGGACAGGGGGTCCAATATGAGCAGTTCTTC.

In its sample, this clone was seen once. The CDR3 reads CASSRPLGQSYEQYF. CDR3 sequence (DNA): TGCGCCAGCAGCCGCCCCCTCGGACAGTCCTACGAGCAGTACTTC. The chain couples TRBV5-1 to TRBJ2-7, with D possibly matching TRBD1 (6 bases). Per germline, CDR1 SGHRS and CDR2 YFSETQ. The CDR3 is made up of 15 amino acids. Trimming removed 4 bases from V and 1 base from J, with 15 bases in between.

The rearrangement joins TRBV5-5 to TRBJ2-7, with 8 bases identical to TRBD2. Trimming at V came to 4 bases and at J to 3 bases, leaving 9 bases not matched to a gene. The germline V gene has CDR1 SGHKS and CDR2 YYEKEE (reference sequence). This CDR3 comprises 15 residues. The CDR3 DNA reads as TGTGCCAGCAGCCGGGCGGGGGGAACGGGCTACGAGCAGTACTTC. The encoded protein is CASSRAGGTGYEQYF. The full variable domain, with the rest looked up from reference TRBV5-5 and TRBJ2-7, is DAGVTQSPTHLIKTRGQQVTLRCSPISGHKSVSWYQQVLGQGPQFIFQYYEKEERGRGNFPDRFSARQFPNYSSELNVNALLLGDSALYLCASSRAGGTGYEQYFGPGTRLTVT.

The CDR3 region is CASSVTAAVTSYNEQFF. CDR3 nucleotide sequence: TGTGCCAGCAGCGTAACCGCAGCGGTGACCTCCTACAATGAGCAGTTCTTC. The chain is built from TRBV9 and TRBJ2-1; the D gene is possibly TRBD2 (5 bases). Trimming cost V 1 base and J 0 bases, with 14 bases left between them. Germline lookup yields CDR1 SGDLS and CDR2 YYNGEE. This CDR3 contains 17 residues.

The chain joins TRBV9 to TRBJ2-1; 9 bases fit TRBD1. After removal of 4 bases from V and 9 bases from J, the junction contained 8 bases not matched to a gene. The CDR3 consists of 14 residues. In germline, CDR1 is SGDLS, CDR2 YYNGEE. CDR3 region: CASSPSGTGFEQFF. The CDR3 nucleotides read TGTGCCAGCAGCCCCTCCGGGACAGGGTTTGAGCAGTTCTTC.

The rearrangement uses TRBV28 and TRBJ2-3; D is unresolved. V lost 5 bases and J lost 0, with 15 bases in between. The germline CDR1 and CDR2 sequences are MDHEN and SYDVKM. This CDR3 is 16 amino acids long. DNA for the CDR3: TGTGCCAGCAGTCCACGGTCCTTCACTAGCACAGATACGCAGTATTTT. This gives the protein CASSPRSFTSTDTQYF.

The chain couples TRBV2 to TRBJ1-1; 8 bases align to TRBD1. J gave up 8 bases and V 7 bases, and 15 bases lay outside the gene matches. This CDR3 comprises 15 residues. From germline, CDR1 is SNHLY and CDR2 FYNNEI. In DNA, the CDR3 is TGTGCCAGCATCCGGGACAGGACTCTCCTCGGCGAAGCTTTCTTT. Encoded protein: CASIRDRTLLGEAFF.

The chain couples TRBV29-1 to TRBJ2-1, with 12 nucleotides matching TRBD2. J lost 8 bases, V lost 6 bases, and 14 bases had no gene match. This CDR3 is 16 amino acids long. CDR1 and CDR2 (germline): SQVTM, ANQGSEA. The CDR3 reads CSVASLAGGPMDEQFF. The DNA for the CDR3 is TGCAGCGTCGCCTCCCTAGCGGGAGGGCCAATGGATGAGCAGTTCTTC.

This clone occurred a few times. The V call is TRBV7-2, the J call TRBJ2-1; D is possibly TRBD2 (7 bases). The germline V gene has CDR1 SGHTA and CDR2 FQGNSA. The CDR3 spans 17 residues. The V gene lost 6 bases and the J gene lost 2 bases, with 20 bases spanning the gap. The CDR3 is CASRDSFGGSAYNEQFF. The CDR3 DNA is TGTGCCAGCAGGGACAGTTTCGGCGGGAGTGCCTACAATGAGCAGTTCTTC. Using reference TRBV7-2 and TRBJ2-1 for the parts outside the CDR3, the full variable domain is GAGVSQSPSNKVTEKGKDVELRCDPISGHTALYWYRQSLGQGLEFLIYFQGNSAPDKSGLPSDRFSAERTGGSVSTLTIQRTQQEDSAVYLCASRDSFGGSAYNEQFFGPGTRLTVL.

This rearrangement joins TRBV5-4 to TRBJ2-1; 9 nucleotides line up with TRBD2. With 5 bases clipped from V and 6 bases from J, the junction kept 6 bases outside the gene matches. This CDR3 comprises 14 residues. Per germline, CDR1 SGHNT and CDR2 YYREEE (reference sequence). CDR3 loop: CASRIAGVPNEQFF. The DNA of the CDR3 is TGTGCCAGCAGGATAGCGGGGGTACCCAATGAGCAGTTCTTC.

The chain links TRBV28 to TRBJ1-3; TRBD1 matches at 10 bases. This CDR3 is 14 amino acids long. CDR1 is MDHEN, CDR2 SYDVKM, per germline. The trim removed 5 bases at V and 8 bases at J, leaving 6 bases unmatched. The CDR3 DNA reads as TGTGCCAGCAGTCTCTGGACAGGGGGAGACACCATATATTTT. It encodes CASSLWTGGDTIYF.

The rearrangement joins TRBV7-3 to TRBJ2-7; 8 positions match TRBD1. Trimming took 0 bases from V and 2 from J; bases not matched to a gene: 6. The CDR3 spans 16 residues. Germline V CDR1 and CDR2: SGHTA, FQGTGA. CDR3 amino acids: CASSLTGGTGPYEQYF. The CDR3 DNA reads as TGTGCCAGCAGCTTAACAGGTGGGACAGGACCCTACGAGCAGTACTTC.

V gene TRBV18 combines with J gene TRBJ1-1; 7 positions agree with TRBD1. Germline values: CDR1 KGHSH, CDR2 LQKENI. The CDR3 is made up of 14 amino acids. Trimming cost V 5 bases and J 10 bases; bases outside gene matches: 13. The CDR3 loop is CASSLVEQGLLAFF. In DNA form, the CDR3 reads TGTGCCAGCTCATTGGTTGAACAGGGGCTTCTAGCTTTCTTT.

The chain combines TRBV9 with TRBJ1-3; D call uncertain. The CDR3 sequence is 15 residues long. Germline CDR1 SGDLS, CDR2 YYNGEE. V was pared by 4 bases and J by 0 bases, with 11 bases between. CDR3 in amino acids: CASSQTDSSGNTIYF. The CDR3 DNA reads as TGTGCCAGCAGCCAGACTGACTCCTCTGGAAACACCATATATTTT.

This clone has a handful of counts. V is TRBV2 and J is TRBJ1-5; D remains unclear. Germline CDR1 and CDR2: SNHLY and FYNNEI. V was pared by 4 bases and J by 2 bases, with 12 bases between. The CDR3 runs to 15 residues. This CDR3 reads CASSAQTVGNQPQHF. CDR3 nucleotides: TGTGCCAGCAGTGCTCAAACAGTGGGCAATCAGCCCCAGCATTTT.

J is TRBJ1-2 and V is TRBV5-4; 8 bases align to TRBD1. V was pared by 3 bases and J by 1 base, with 5 bases of the junction left unmatched. This CDR3 is built from 15 residues. CDR1 is SGHNT and CDR2 is YYREEE in the germline V gene (reference sequence). The CDR3 here is CASSSGTGFNYGYTF. The CDR3 bases are TGTGCCAGCAGCTCCGGGACAGGCTTTAACTATGGCTACACCTTC.

The chain has TRBV6-6 and TRBJ1-2; TRBD1 agrees at 7 bases. Trimming removed 6 bases from V and 2 bases from J; junction bases left unmatched: 6. The germline gives CDR1 MNHNY, CDR2 SVGAGI (reference sequence). The CDR3 covers 14 residues. The CDR3 DNA reads TGTGCCAGCAGGTCGACAGGGCCCAACTATGGCTACACCTTC. Protein: CASRSTGPNYGYTF.

The J gene is TRBJ1-2, the V gene TRBV6-5; D ambiguous. Germline lookup yields CDR1 MNHEY and CDR2 SVGAGI. This CDR3 has 13 amino acids. V was clipped by 2 bases and J by 5 bases, with 9 bases between them. CDR3 DNA sequence: TGTGCCAGCAGTTACCGAGGTGGATATGGCTACACCTTC. Translation: CASSYRGGYGYTF.

The chain uses TRBV2 and TRBJ2-5, with 8 bases matching TRBD2. The CDR3 contains 16 residues. V lost 4 bases and J lost 5; bases outside the gene matches: 12. Germline V CDR1 and CDR2: SNHLY, FYNNEI. CDR3 loop: CASSAQFGRVGETQYF. CDR3 bases: TGTGCCAGCAGTGCGCAGTTCGGGAGGGTTGGGGAGACCCAGTACTTC.

The chain joins TRBV9 to TRBJ1-1; tentatively, D is TRBD1 (5 bases). The CDR3 runs to 15 residues. V lost 3 bases to trimming and J lost 1 base, with 13 bases between them. Looked up from germline, CDR1 is SGDLS and CDR2 is YYNGEE. The CDR3 is CASSGSWGGNTEAFF. DNA for the CDR3: TGTGCCAGCAGCGGGAGTTGGGGGGGGAACACTGAAGCTTTCTTT.

The chain uses TRBV5-4 and TRBJ2-1, with TRBD2 identical over 9 bases. The junction had 9 bases not matched to a gene; V was cut back by 2 bases and J by 12 bases. Germline CDR1 and CDR2: SGHNT and YYREEE (reference sequence). This CDR3 comprises 14 residues. In DNA, the CDR3 is TGTGCCAGCAGCTTAGCGGGGGGCATGCTGGGGCAGTTCTTC. Protein: CASSLAGGMLGQFF.

The V call is TRBV9, the J call TRBJ2-5; the match to TRBD2 covers 8 bases. The CDR3 consists of 15 residues. From germline, CDR1 is SGDLS and CDR2 YYNGEE. V shed 0 bases, J shed 5 bases, and the junction held 6 bases outside the gene matches. The CDR3 spells CASSVAGGTEETQYF. CDR3 sequence (DNA): TGTGCCAGCAGCGTAGCGGGGGGGACGGAGGAGACCCAGTACTTC.

V usage is TRBV5-1 and J usage is TRBJ1-2; maybe TRBD1 (6 bases). V lost 0 bases and J 4 bases, leaving 13 bases between the germline ends. CDR1 is SGHRS and CDR2 is YFSETQ in the germline V gene. The CDR3 consists of 15 residues. The CDR3 loop is CASSLGVGGSYGYTF. The CDR3 DNA follows: TGCGCCAGCAGCTTGGGGGTAGGGGGAAGCTATGGCTACACCTTC.

V usage is TRBV27 and J usage is TRBJ2-5, with D unresolved. The CDR3 spans 12 residues. In germline, CDR1 is MNHEY, CDR2 SMNVEV (reference sequence). The V gene lost 8 bases and the J gene lost 3 bases, with 10 bases spanning the gap. CDR3 loop: CASGYREETQYF. For the CDR3, the DNA is TGTGCCAGCGGCTACAGAGAAGAGACCCAGTACTTC.